The clone carrying this T cell receptor (beta chain) came up a few times. V was cut by 3 bases and J by 4 bases, with 9 bases left in between. The CDR3 is made up of 13 amino acids. The data stem from a study of patients and donors after allogeneic stem cell transplantation. In TCRdb, the RT-PCR reads were re-called with MiXCR into one record per CDR3 protein. This sample has about 70,000 distinct CDR3 sequences; about 30% occur once, and the top ten carry more than 25%. The sequenced sample was blood, either unsorted or a sorted T cell fraction (not recorded which). The genes are TRBV12-3 or TRBV12-4 and TRBJ1-2; D ambiguous. This receptor was taken from a human donor who was either an allogeneic HSCT recipient or a stem cell or donor lymphocyte infusion donor (not recorded which). It is not recorded whose cells these are; they may come from a transplant donor. CDR3: CASSFGGGYGYTF. DNA of the CDR3: TGTGCCAGCAGTTTTGGAGGCGGCTATGGCTACACCTTC.